Presented here are 18 T cell receptor beta chains from one specimen sequenced in a study of OX40 agonist ivuxolimab in advanced cancers. TCRdb keeps only in-frame clones here, not all; method: immunoSEQ multiplex PCR. The repertoire consists of 40,000 to 45,000 clones, with under 90% occurring once and the leading ten covering 8.5% to 12%. The specimen was CD4+ or CD8+ T cells sorted from blood, collected in a trial of the OX40 agonist ivuxolimab. The receptors were sampled from an adult with an advanced solid tumor such as melanoma, head and neck, liver or kidney cancer.

This clone was counted once. J is TRBJ1-6 and V is TRBV7-6; D is ambiguous. V lost 0 bases to trimming and J lost 7 bases, with 4 bases between them. Per the germline V gene, CDR1 is SGHVS and CDR2 is FNYEAQ. The CDR3 consists of 13 residues. The DNA of the CDR3 is TGTGCCAGCAGCTTAGCGTTGAATTCACCCCTCCACTTT. This gives the protein CASSLALNSPLHF.

This clone was seen only once. The chain employs TRBV7-2 and TRBJ2-2; 7 nucleotides agree with TRBD1. The junction had 6 bases not matched to a gene; V was cut back by 5 bases and J by 0 bases. The CDR3 totals 16 residues. Germline CDR1 SGHTA, CDR2 FQGNSA. The DNA for the CDR3 is TGTGCCAGCAGCAGACAGGGCCTCCCGAACACCGGGGAGCTGTTTTTT. Encoded protein: CASSRQGLPNTGELFF.

The chain is built from TRBV6-6 and TRBJ2-7, with TRBD1 identical over 9 bases. The CDR3 runs to 13 residues. CDR1 MNHNY and CDR2 SVGAGI come from the germline V gene (reference sequence). Unmatched junction bases numbered 5, after V lost 6 bases and J lost 5 bases. The CDR3 region has the DNA TGTGCCAGCAGGCTCCGGGACAGGGACGAGCAGTACTTC. Amino acid sequence: CASRLRDRDEQYF.

The chain links TRBV5-6 to TRBJ1-1, with D maybe TRBD1 (5 bases). The V and J ends lost 4 bases and 1 base respectively, with 17 bases between them. The CDR3 contains 16 residues. CDR1 is SGHDT and CDR2 is YYEEEE in the germline V gene. The CDR3 coding sequence is TGTGCCAGCAGCCCCTACGGCGGGCAGGGGAACACTGAAGCTTTCTTT. It yields the protein CASSPYGGQGNTEAFF.

This sequence joins TRBV2 and TRBJ1-1; D might be TRBD1 (5 bases). Germline-derived CDR1 and CDR2 are SNHLY and FYNNEI. The CDR3 has 14 amino acids. V gave up 3 bases and J gave up 4 bases, with 12 bases separating them. CDR3 nucleotides: TGTGCCAGCAGTGATAGGGGAGGATTCACTGAAGCTTTCTTT. Protein sequence: CASSDRGGFTEAFF.

This clone was seen more than once but under ten times. This sequence joins TRBV9 and TRBJ2-3, with 8 bases fitting TRBD2. V shed 2 bases, J shed 2 bases, and the junction held 7 bases outside the gene matches. The CDR3 runs to 16 residues. The germline gives CDR1 SGDLS, CDR2 YYNGEE. The CDR3: CASSVDSGTFTDTQYF. The CDR3 DNA is TGTGCCAGCAGCGTTGATAGCGGGACCTTCACAGATACGCAGTATTTT.

The V gene is TRBV19, the J gene TRBJ1-1; D may be TRBD1 (6 bases). The V gene lost 7 bases and the J gene lost 5 bases, with 20 bases spanning the gap. From germline, CDR1 is LNHDA and CDR2 SQIVND (reference sequence). The CDR3 length is 15 residues. As DNA, the CDR3 is TGTGCCAGTACCCGAGGGGGGGGGTTACGGACTGAAGCTTTCTTT. Translation: CASTRGGGLRTEAFF.

This clone has only one observation. The rearrangement links TRBV6-6 to TRBJ2-7; D possibly matches TRBD1 or TRBD2 (5 bases each). This CDR3 spans 15 amino acids. V was shortened by 2 bases and J by 4 bases, with 15 bases between the two germline ends. Germline values: CDR1 MNHNY, CDR2 SVGAGI (reference sequence). The CDR3 DNA reads as TGTGCCAGCAGTTACACCGGGACGCCGAAATACGAGCAGTACTTC. This translates into CASSYTGTPKYEQYF.

This chain uses TRBV10-3 with TRBJ2-2; 10 bases match TRBD1. The germline V gene encodes CDR1 ENHRY and CDR2 SYGVKD. V dropped 9 bases and J dropped 4; count of bases not matched to a gene: 5. This CDR3 region has 14 residues. CDR3 DNA: TGTGCCATAGACAGGGGGCTTGGCACCGGGGAGCTGTTTTTT. Its protein is CAIDRGLGTGELFF.

This chain joins TRBV11-2 and TRBJ2-1; D is tentatively TRBD1 or TRBD2 (5 bases each). The ends were cut back, 7 bases at V and 4 bases at J, with 14 bases in the middle. The germline V gene encodes CDR1 SGHAT and CDR2 FQNNGV. The CDR3 spans 14 residues. DNA for the CDR3: TGTGCCAGCACTTGGGGGAGTGCTTACAATGAGCAGTTCTTC. Translation gives CASTWGSAYNEQFF.

This clone was recorded once. The chain employs TRBV27 and TRBJ2-7, with D hard to call. The germline CDR1 and CDR2 sequences are MNHEY and SMNVEV (reference sequence). The CDR3 totals 11 residues. Trimming took off 6 bases at V and 6 bases at J, with 9 bases between the two ends. The CDR3 loop is CASRAGAEQYF. The DNA for the CDR3 is TGTGCCAGCAGAGCAGGTGCCGAGCAGTACTTC.

This clone was observed a handful of times. The rearrangement links TRBV5-4 to TRBJ2-2, with 7 positions matching TRBD1. V was clipped by 3 bases and J by 6 bases; unmatched bases: 11. The germline V gene encodes CDR1 SGHNT and CDR2 YYREEE (reference sequence). The CDR3 length is 16 residues. The CDR3 nucleotides are TGTGCCAGCAGCTCAGCAGGGGGATTTATCGCCGGGGAGCTGTTTTTT. Translating it yields CASSSAGGFIAGELFF.

The chain couples TRBV6-1 to TRBJ2-3; D not resolved. V lost 0 bases and J lost 5, with 6 bases in between. Germline CDR1 MNHNS, CDR2 SASEGT. The CDR3 totals 13 residues. The CDR3 nucleotides are TGTGCCAGCAGTGAAGCTTGGGAAGATACGCAGTATTTT. Its translation: CASSEAWEDTQYF.

The rearrangement uses TRBV27 and TRBJ1-2; 10 nucleotides match TRBD1. J lost 7 bases, V lost 7 bases, and 9 bases had no gene match. Germline CDR1 MNHEY, CDR2 SMNVEV (reference sequence). This CDR3 has 14 residues. CDR3 sequence: CASTFRQGASGYTF. Here the CDR3 DNA reads TGTGCCAGCACCTTCCGACAGGGGGCCAGTGGCTACACCTTC.

This clone has just a few counts. This sequence joins TRBV6-5 and TRBJ2-1; D ambiguous. Per germline, CDR1 MNHEY and CDR2 SVGAGI. The CDR3 loop spans 12 amino acids. Trimming took 10 bases from V and 6 from J, leaving 13 bases between them. The CDR3 DNA is TGTGCCACCGCCCGAAGGGTCAATGAGCAGTTCTTC. It is translated as CATARRVNEQFF.

The count of this clone is one. This sequence joins TRBV15 and TRBJ2-3, with D possibly being TRBD1 (5 bases). Germline V gives CDR1 LNHNV, CDR2 YYDKDF (reference sequence). The CDR3 is 16 residues long. The V and J ends lost 1 base and 5 bases respectively, with 16 bases between them. The CDR3 here is CATSRVGDRLVDTQYF. The CDR3 bases are TGTGCCACCAGCAGAGTAGGAGACAGACTGGTAGATACGCAGTATTTT.

The V and J genes are TRBV4-3 and TRBJ2-7, with D possibly called TRBD1 or TRBD2 (5 bases each). This CDR3 comprises 13 residues. Germline assignment: CDR1 LGHNA and CDR2 YSLEER. The V and J ends lost 4 bases and 2 bases respectively, with 9 bases between them. The CDR3 sequence: CASSLGPAYEQYF. The CDR3 DNA follows: TGCGCCAGCAGCCTGGGACCCGCCTACGAGCAGTACTTC.

This sequence joins TRBV7-2 and TRBJ2-5; TRBD2 agrees at 10 bases. The J segment lost 1 base and the V segment lost 5 bases, leaving 4 bases of the junction unmatched. From germline, CDR1 is SGHTA and CDR2 FQGNSA. There are 15 residues in the CDR3. The CDR3 sequence is CASSLPSGSQETQYF. CDR3 sequence (DNA): TGTGCCAGCAGCCTCCCTAGCGGGAGCCAAGAGACCCAGTACTTC. The variable domain in full, completed from reference TRBV7-2 and TRBJ2-5, reads GAGVSQSPSNKVTEKGKDVELRCDPISGHTALYWYRQSLGQGLEFLIYFQGNSAPDKSGLPSDRFSAERTGGSVSTLTIQRTQQEDSAVYLCASSLPSGSQETQYFGPGTRLLVL.